This passage covers 23 T cell receptor beta chains from one sample sequenced in a study of CD8 T cells in Susac syndrome. RNA amounts of roughly 0.5 to 1 ug underwent reverse transcription with random hexamers. TCRdb independently ran MiXCR on the immunoSEQ multiplex PCR reads; one entry per CDR3 protein. In the table there are 150,000 to 180,000 distinct CDR3 sequences, less than 97% of which are singletons. Sequences were obtained from CD8+ T cells from PBMCs. These receptors came from a human donor with multiple sclerosis.

This clonotype was observed once. The chain employs TRBV6-2 or TRBV6-3 and TRBJ1-5; a possible D gene is TRBD1 (5 bases). The CDR3 is made up of 14 amino acids. Germline-derived CDR1 and CDR2 are MNHEY and SVGEGT. Deletions cut 7 bases from V and 10 bases from J, with 20 bases between. This CDR3 is CASTPGGPSGPQHF. Written as DNA, the CDR3 is TGTGCCAGCACCCCGGGGGGACCCAGCGGCCCCCAGCATTTT.

The chain couples TRBV27 to TRBJ2-7; D may correspond to TRBD1 or TRBD2 (5 bases each). Germline V gives CDR1 MNHEY, CDR2 SMNVEV (reference sequence). V gave up 5 bases and J gave up 6 bases, with 20 bases separating them. CDR3 length: 15 residues. DNA of the CDR3: TGTGCCAGCAGTGCCAAACCCGGGGCCATCGGCGAGCAGTACGTC. This sequence encodes CASSAKPGAIGEQYV.

The CDR3 is CASSSDSGGAVYEQYF. The CDR3 nucleotides are TGTGCCAGCAGTTCGGATAGCGGGGGGGCTGTATACGAGCAGTACTTC. The chain recombines TRBV27 with TRBJ2-7; the match to TRBD2 covers 11 bases. The CDR3 sequence is 16 residues long. Germline V CDR1 and CDR2: MNHEY, SMNVEV (reference sequence). Trimming took 4 bases from V and 4 from J; bases not matched to a gene: 9.

The rearrangement joins TRBV3-1 to TRBJ1-2, with 10 bases matching TRBD1. The CDR3 consists of 14 residues. V gave up 4 bases and J gave up 8 bases; unmatched junction bases: 7. CDR1 is LGHDT, CDR2 YNNKEL, per germline (reference sequence). This CDR3 reads CASSLDRGHWGYTF. As DNA, the CDR3 is TGTGCCAGCAGCCTTGACAGGGGGCATTGGGGCTACACCTTC.

The genes are TRBV2 and TRBJ1-1; TRBD1 might be the D (6 bases). V was shortened by 0 bases and J by 11 bases, with 19 bases between the two germline ends. Germline loops: CDR1 SNHLY, CDR2 FYNNEI. The CDR3 has 15 residues. CDR3 region: CASSEANRVGWEAFF. DNA of the CDR3: TGTGCCAGCAGTGAAGCGAACAGGGTGGGTTGGGAGGCTTTCTTT.

This clonotype was found once. The chain joins TRBV3-1 to TRBJ1-3, with D unresolved. The CDR3 has 17 amino acids. CDR1 is LGHDT and CDR2 is YNNKEL in the germline V gene (reference sequence). Deletions cut 4 bases from V and 0 bases from J, with 16 bases between. CDR3 amino acids: CASSLDGFSSSGNTIYF. In DNA form, the CDR3 reads TGTGCCAGCAGCCTCGACGGATTCTCAAGCTCTGGAAACACCATATATTTT.

This rearrangement joins TRBV30 to TRBJ2-7, with 10 bases identical to TRBD2. CDR1 and CDR2 (germline): GTSNPN, SVGIG (reference sequence). The CDR3 has 14 amino acids. J gave up 3 bases and V 2 bases, and 4 bases lay outside the gene matches. The CDR3, as DNA: TGTGCCTGGAGTAGCCCTAGCGGGGGCTACGAGCAGTACTTC. It translates to CAWSSPSGGYEQYF. The variable domain in full, completed from reference TRBV30 and TRBJ2-7, reads SQTIHQWPATLVQPVGSPLSLECTVEGTSNPNLYWYRQAAGRGLQLLFYSVGIGQISSEVPQNLSASRPQDRQFILSSKKLLLSDSGFYLCAWSSPSGGYEQYFGPGTRLTVT.

The CDR3 DNA reads as TGCAGTGCTAGAGACCCCCCCCATAACACTGAAGCTTTCTTT. Protein: CSARDPPHNTEAFF. The rearrangement joins TRBV20-1 to TRBJ1-1; D gene unclear. In germline, CDR1 is DFQATT, CDR2 SNEGSKA (reference sequence). V was pared by 0 bases and J by 2 bases, with 10 bases between. The CDR3 covers 14 residues.

CDR3 coding DNA: TGCAGTGCTAGAGTAATAGGGATTGAGGGCACTGAAGCTTTCTTT. Translating gives CSARVIGIEGTEAFF. J is TRBJ1-1 and V is TRBV20-1; D uncertain. This CDR3 region has 15 residues. The germline CDR1 and CDR2 sequences are DFQATT and SNEGSKA (reference sequence). The V end lost 1 base, the J end lost 4 bases, and 16 bases lay between the germline ends.

The chain carries TRBV6-2 or TRBV6-3 and TRBJ2-3; 8 nucleotides line up with TRBD2. Germline V gene lookup returns CDR1 MNHEY and CDR2 SVGEGT. CDR3 size: 15 residues. J gave up 1 base and V 5 bases, and 5 bases lay outside the gene matches. DNA of the CDR3: TGTGCCAGCAGTCACGGGGGGGGCGGCACAGATACGCAGTATTTT. This translates into CASSHGGGGTDTQYF.

The chain carries TRBV18 and TRBJ2-3; possible D gene TRBD2, 6 bases. Germline V gene data show CDR1 as KGHSH and CDR2 as LQKENI. The V end was cut by 0 bases, the J end by 0 bases, with 10 bases between. The CDR3 sequence is 16 residues long. The CDR3 sequence is CASSPPWDSSTDTQYF. Here the CDR3 DNA reads TGTGCCAGCTCACCACCTTGGGACTCGAGCACAGATACGCAGTATTTT. Based on the CDR3 plus reference TRBV18 and TRBJ2-3, the full variable domain is NAGVMQNPRHLVRRRGQEARLRCSPMKGHSHVYWYRQLPEEGLKFMVYLQKENIIDESGMPKERFSAEFPKEGPSILRIQQVVRGDSAAYFCASSPPWDSSTDTQYFGPGTRLTVL.

The CDR3 region has the DNA TGTGCCAGCAGCTTATCTGGTGGTTGGGGCGATGAGCAGTTCTTC. Protein: CASSLSGGWGDEQFF. The V call is TRBV7-6, the J call TRBJ2-1; possibly TRBD1 for D (5 bases). Trimming removed 2 bases at V and 8 bases at J, with 16 bases between. The germline CDR1 and CDR2 sequences are SGHVS and FNYEAQ. The CDR3 consists of 15 residues.

This chain uses TRBV15 with TRBJ1-4, with TRBD1 matching over 7 bases. This CDR3 has 16 amino acids. J lost 3 bases, V lost 3 bases, and 7 bases had no gene match. Germline assignment: CDR1 LNHNV and CDR2 YYDKDF (reference sequence). CDR3 sequence: CATSSSWTGANEKLFF. CDR3 sequence (DNA): TGTGCCACCAGCAGCTCCTGGACAGGAGCTAATGAAAAACTGTTTTTT.

The chain joins TRBV18 to TRBJ2-3, with 7 bases that match TRBD1. Losses at the gene ends were 3 bases for V and 5 bases for J; bases not matched to a gene: 11. The CDR3 totals 16 residues. CDR1 and CDR2 (germline): KGHSH, LQKENI. CDR3 sequence: CASSPRTGPKRDTQYF. CDR3 sequence (DNA): TGTGCCAGCTCACCCCGGACAGGCCCCAAAAGAGATACGCAGTATTTT.

The rearrangement joins TRBV12-3 or TRBV12-4 to TRBJ2-5; D gene unclear. The CDR3 has 13 amino acids. The V gene lost 4 bases and the J gene lost 1 base, with 7 bases spanning the gap. The CDR3 region is CASSWISQETQYF. The DNA for the CDR3 is TGTGCCAGCAGTTGGATTTCCCAAGAGACCCAGTACTTC.

This chain links TRBV30 with TRBJ2-7; TRBD1 might be the D (6 bases). The CDR3 is 12 amino acids. The germline V gene has CDR1 GTSNPN and CDR2 SVGIG (reference sequence). V was shortened by 2 bases and J by 6 bases, with 11 bases between the two germline ends. As DNA, the CDR3 is TGTGCCTGGAGTTCACAGGGTCCCGAGCAGTACTTC. Residues: CAWSSQGPEQYF.

The chain couples TRBV15 to TRBJ2-5; D gene unclear. There are 18 residues in the CDR3. V was trimmed by 1 base and J by 3 bases, leaving 21 bases between them. Germline lookup yields CDR1 LNHNV and CDR2 YYDKDF (reference sequence). This CDR3 is CATSRAQVTQYSEETQYF. The CDR3 DNA follows: TGTGCCACCAGCAGAGCCCAGGTTACCCAGTACTCGGAAGAGACCCAGTACTTC.

This chain uses TRBV27 with TRBJ2-1, with D tentatively TRBD1 or TRBD2 (5 bases each). The CDR3 runs to 11 residues. V lost 4 bases and J lost 8, with 6 bases in between. Germline-derived CDR1 and CDR2 are MNHEY and SMNVEV (reference sequence). CDR3 amino acids: CASSWGHEQFF. CDR3 coding DNA: TGTGCCAGCAGTTGGGGACATGAGCAGTTCTTC.

The chain links TRBV11-2 to TRBJ2-2; a possible D gene is TRBD2 (6 bases). Per germline, CDR1 SGHAT and CDR2 FQNNGV. The CDR3 totals 15 residues. The V end was cut by 5 bases, the J end by 0 bases, with 10 bases between. CDR3 loop: CASSRERSNTGELFF. CDR3 coding DNA: TGTGCCAGCAGCCGGGAGCGATCGAACACCGGGGAGCTGTTTTTT.

The chain joins TRBV11-2 to TRBJ2-7; D perhaps matches TRBD2 (5 bases). The CDR3 runs to 12 residues. Germline assignment: CDR1 SGHAT and CDR2 FQNNGV. V gave up 5 bases and J gave up 5 bases, with 10 bases separating them. The DNA for the CDR3 is TGTGCCAGCAGCCCCGGGGTTGACGAGCAGTACTTC. Translation gives CASSPGVDEQYF.

The V gene is TRBV27, the J gene TRBJ2-1; the D gene is possibly TRBD1 (6 bases). The CDR3 has 14 amino acids. Trimming removed 7 bases at V and 8 bases at J, with 18 bases between. Germline-derived CDR1 and CDR2 are MNHEY and SMNVEV (reference sequence). CDR3 in DNA: TGTGCCAGCACTGATTTGGGGGCCCCCGATGAGCAGTTCTTC. This codes for CASTDLGAPDEQFF.

This chain joins TRBV7-9 and TRBJ1-1; D ambiguous. The CDR3 loop spans 12 amino acids. The germline V gene encodes CDR1 SEHNR and CDR2 FQNEAQ (reference sequence). V shed 5 bases and J shed 4 bases, with 8 bases lying between them. The CDR3 spells CASSRGSTEAFF. The CDR3 DNA sequence: TGTGCCAGCAGCCGAGGCTCCACTGAAGCTTTCTTT.

The V call is TRBV11-2, the J call TRBJ1-2; no firm D call. The CDR3 loop spans 14 amino acids. Germline V gene data show CDR1 as SGHAT and CDR2 as FQNNGV. Deletions cut 0 bases from V and 4 bases from J, with 9 bases between. CDR3 protein: CASSLDRAGYGYTF. CDR3 coding DNA: TGTGCCAGCAGCTTAGATCGAGCGGGCTATGGCTACACCTTC.